This T cell receptor beta chain was obtained from a study of OX40 agonist ivuxolimab in advanced cancers. The wider study: The treatment was a fully human IgG2 OX40 agonist, ivuxolimab.

Autoimmune disease history or systemic immunosuppression was exclusionary. Comment on this clone: Its antigen is as yet unknown.

The repertoire was sequenced with immunoSEQ multiplex PCR; TCRdb's copy has only in-frame clones and lacks some. Of approximately 61,000 clones in the sample, around 80% are singletons; the top ten hold 0.95% to 1.5%. General observations from the study: There was clonal expansion of CD4+ and CD8+ blood T cells by week 6 at 0.1 to 3.0 mg/kg. Certain nonresponders likewise exhibited a low normalized T-cell clonal expansion.

The CDR3 sequence is 13 residues long. J is TRBJ1-2 and V is TRBV12-2. TRBV12-2 is a pseudogene. This specimen was CD4+ or CD8+ T cells sorted from blood, taken in a trial of the OX40 agonist ivuxolimab. The receptor was derived from an adult with an advanced solid tumor such as melanoma, head and neck, liver or kidney cancer. In nucleotides, the CDR3 is TGTGCAAGTCGCCGCCGGGTCGACTATGGCTACACCTTC. Residues: CASRRRVDYGYTF.